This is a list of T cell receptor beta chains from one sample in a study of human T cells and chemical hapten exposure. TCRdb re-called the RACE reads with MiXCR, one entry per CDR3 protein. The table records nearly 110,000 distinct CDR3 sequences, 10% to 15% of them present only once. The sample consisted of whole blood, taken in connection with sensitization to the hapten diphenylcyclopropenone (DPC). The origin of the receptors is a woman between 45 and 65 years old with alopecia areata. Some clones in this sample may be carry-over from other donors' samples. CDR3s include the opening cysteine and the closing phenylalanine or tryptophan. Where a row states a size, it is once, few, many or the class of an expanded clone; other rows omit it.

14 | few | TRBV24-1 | CATSDPTGNYGYTF
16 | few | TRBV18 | CASSPFTGGENTEAFF
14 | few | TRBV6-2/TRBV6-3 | CASSTPSGPAGYTF
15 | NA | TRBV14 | CPSSLPGPTDYGYTF
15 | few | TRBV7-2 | CASSQQGLNTGELFF
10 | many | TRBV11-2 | CASSFKTQYF
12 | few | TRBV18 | CASSPGNREAFF
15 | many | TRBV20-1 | CSARDSSYATDTQYF
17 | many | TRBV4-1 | CASSQDRGYATNEKLFF
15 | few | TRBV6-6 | CASSYLAGPTYEQYF
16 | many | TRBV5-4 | CASSSYRGAENEKLFF
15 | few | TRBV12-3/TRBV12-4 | CASSFTIEGNTEAFF
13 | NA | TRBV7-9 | CASKAGGTDTQYF
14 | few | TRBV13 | CASSLNKGAGAQYF
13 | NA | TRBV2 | CASSGTDGGEQYF
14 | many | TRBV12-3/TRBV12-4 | CASSRDRVDYGYTF
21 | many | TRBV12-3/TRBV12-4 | CASSPGQGTPSTSGSSYEQYF
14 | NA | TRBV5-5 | CASSLQQGRDTQYF
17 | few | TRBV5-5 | CASSSSSGGVAGETQYF
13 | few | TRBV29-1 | CSVARRAKNIQYF
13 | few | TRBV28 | CASSGSVSYEQYF
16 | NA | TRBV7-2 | CASSPHQVRGTDTQYF
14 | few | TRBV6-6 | CASTQQGSGNTIYF
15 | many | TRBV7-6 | CASSAPGPLVETQYF
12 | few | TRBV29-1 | CSAGRRDNEQFF
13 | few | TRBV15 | CATSRDRQYEQFF
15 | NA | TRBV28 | CASSSPAGVVYEQYF
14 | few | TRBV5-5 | CASSYLRATDTQYF
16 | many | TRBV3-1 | CASSLDLGVRYNEQFF
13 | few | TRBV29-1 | CSAPVGGTYGYTF
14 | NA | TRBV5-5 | CASSLVGTAGEQFF
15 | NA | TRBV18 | CASSPDPVGTGELFF
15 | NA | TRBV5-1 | CASSGGEGNQETQYF
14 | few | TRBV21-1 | CASSRNRANEKLFF
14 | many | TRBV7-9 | CASSPRAGGFGYTF
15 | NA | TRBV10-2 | CASSKTSGAYNEQFF
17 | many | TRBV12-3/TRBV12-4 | CASGTLGATSGTYEQYF
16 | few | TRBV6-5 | CASSFQGLAGAGELFF
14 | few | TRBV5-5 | CASSQDFFNYGYTF
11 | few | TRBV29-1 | CSVWVAGGYTF
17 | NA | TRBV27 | CASSFVPSAAGSYEQYF
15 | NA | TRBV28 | CASGMRQGHTGELFF
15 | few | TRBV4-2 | CASSQDEGANEKLFF
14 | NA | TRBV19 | CASSLRDRVTEAFF
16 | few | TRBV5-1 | CASSFDDPAGPGELFF
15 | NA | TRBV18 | CASSPPGANTDTQYF
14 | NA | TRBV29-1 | CSVGRDSTRGELFF
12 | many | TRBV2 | CASSRLNTEAFF
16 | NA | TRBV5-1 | CASSSSGTSPVGELFF
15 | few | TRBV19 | CATQKRGPSTDTQYF
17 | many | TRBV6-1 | CASSAIKKDRAAYEQYF
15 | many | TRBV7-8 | CASSYNQGVDYGYTF
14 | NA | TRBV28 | CASSSFRALNIQYF
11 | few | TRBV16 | CASSLHDEQFF